This is a list of T cell receptor beta chains from one sample in a study of blood T cell repertoires in COVID-19. Produced via immunoSEQ multiplex PCR; TCRdb's table is partial and in-frame only. The sample contains about 75,000 clones, 85% to 90% of which appear only once. The source material was peripheral blood. The receptors shown here come from a human donor in a cohort sampled during active COVID-19. The CDR3 runs from the conserved cysteine through the conserved F or W. The order of the fields is CDR3 DNA, CDR3 protein, V gene, J gene, CDR3 length, D gene, clone size. D genes are given only for firm matches. The size field is filled for only some rows; it gives once, few, many or a size class.

CDR3 DNA: TGCAGTGCTAATTGGGAGGAGACCCAGTACTTC
CDR3 protein: CSANWEETQYF
V gene: TRBV20-1
J gene: TRBJ2-5
CDR3 length: 11
D gene: -
clone size: -

CDR3 DNA: TGTGCCAGCAGCTCTAAAGGGACACCTAGCTCAGTTTACACAGATACGCAGTATTTT
CDR3 protein: CASSSKGTPSSVYTDTQYF
V gene: TRBV7-9
J gene: TRBJ2-3
CDR3 length: 19
D gene: -
clone size: -

CDR3 DNA: TGTGCCAGCAGCGTGGGACTAGCGCCAGAGACCCAGTACTTC
CDR3 protein: CASSVGLAPETQYF
V gene: TRBV9
J gene: TRBJ2-5
CDR3 length: 14
D gene: TRBD2
clone size: -

CDR3 DNA: TGCGCCAGCAGCTTGGAGGCGGAGGGCGGTGGTAATGAAAAACTGTTTTTT
CDR3 protein: CASSLEAEGGGNEKLFF
V gene: TRBV5-1
J gene: TRBJ1-4
CDR3 length: 17
D gene: -
clone size: -

CDR3 DNA: TGTGCCAGCAGTTACCAGGGACAGGGAGGGGCAGATACGCAGTATTTT
CDR3 protein: CASSYQGQGGADTQYF
V gene: TRBV6-5
J gene: TRBJ2-3
CDR3 length: 16
D gene: TRBD1
clone size: once

CDR3 DNA: TGTGCCAGCAGCTTCCGGGACAGGGGTGTGCAGTACTTC
CDR3 protein: CASSFRDRGVQYF
V gene: TRBV5-6
J gene: TRBJ2-5
CDR3 length: 13
D gene: TRBD1
clone size: -

CDR3 DNA: TGTGCCAGCTCACCGGACAGGGCTACCTACGAGCAGTACTTC
CDR3 protein: CASSPDRATYEQYF
V gene: TRBV18
J gene: TRBJ2-7
CDR3 length: 14
D gene: TRBD1
clone size: once

CDR3 DNA: TGTGCCAGCAGTTTCGACGACAGGTCCGTGAGCTACACCTTC
CDR3 protein: CASSFDDRSVSYTF
V gene: TRBV6-5
J gene: TRBJ1-2
CDR3 length: 14
D gene: -
clone size: -

CDR3 DNA: TGTGCCAGCAGCGAGGGACTAGCGGGAGGGCCGGGTAATGAGCAGTTCTTC
CDR3 protein: CASSEGLAGGPGNEQFF
V gene: TRBV7-3
J gene: TRBJ2-1
CDR3 length: 17
D gene: TRBD2
clone size: -

CDR3 DNA: TGTGCCAGCAGTCTCTGGAAGGGGGAAGCTTTCTTT
CDR3 protein: CASSLWKGEAFF
V gene: TRBV12-3/TRBV12-4
J gene: TRBJ1-1
CDR3 length: 12
D gene: -
clone size: -

CDR3 DNA: TGTGCCAGCAGTTTTCTAGCGGGGGGAGCAGATACGCAGTATTTT
CDR3 protein: CASSFLAGGADTQYF
V gene: TRBV27
J gene: TRBJ2-3
CDR3 length: 15
D gene: TRBD2
clone size: -

CDR3 DNA: TGTGCCAGCTCACCAGGAGCGGGAGGGGCCAATGAGCAGTTCTTC
CDR3 protein: CASSPGAGGANEQFF
V gene: TRBV18
J gene: TRBJ2-1
CDR3 length: 15
D gene: TRBD2
clone size: -

CDR3 DNA: TGTGCCAGCAGCTCCGGACCGGCAGGGTTGAGCAATCAGCCCCAGCATTTT
CDR3 protein: CASSSGPAGLSNQPQHF
V gene: TRBV5-6
J gene: TRBJ1-5
CDR3 length: 17
D gene: -
clone size: once

CDR3 DNA: TGTGCCAGCAGAGTAGATTCTGGAAACACCATATATTTT
CDR3 protein: CASRVDSGNTIYF
V gene: TRBV5-4
J gene: TRBJ1-3
CDR3 length: 13
D gene: -
clone size: -

CDR3 DNA: TGTGCCAGCAGTTACGGCGGCTATGGCTACACCTTC
CDR3 protein: CASSYGGYGYTF
V gene: TRBV6-5
J gene: TRBJ1-2
CDR3 length: 12
D gene: -
clone size: few

CDR3 DNA: TGTGCCAGCAGCTCGCGGAGGGGGCGGTCCTACGAGCAGTACTTC
CDR3 protein: CASSSRRGRSYEQYF
V gene: TRBV3-1/TRBV3-2
J gene: TRBJ2-7
CDR3 length: 15
D gene: -
clone size: few

CDR3 DNA: TGTGCCAGCGGTGACTTCTCCTACGAGCAGTACTTC
CDR3 protein: CASGDFSYEQYF
V gene: TRBV2
J gene: TRBJ2-7
CDR3 length: 12
D gene: -
clone size: -